This record looks at one TCR beta chain sequence and its context. Its antigen is not known. V lost 2 bases to trimming and J lost 4 bases; unmatched junction nucleotides: 5. The germline V gene encodes CDR1 LNHDA and CDR2 SQIVND (reference sequence). The CDR3 is made up of 15 amino acids. The data were taken from a study of T cell responses to AZD1222 COVID-19 vaccine. Whole-study findings and limits: Scientists sampled the repertoires only once the peak T cell response had passed. Unmutated variant regions are reportedly targeted by nearly half of spike-specific TCRs.

The assay was immunoSEQ multiplex PCR, and TCRdb's table has in-frame clones only and misses some. The sample holds 60,000 to 75,000 clones, 70% to 90% seen once. The chain combines TRBV19 with TRBJ2-1; 7 nucleotides line up with TRBD2. The specimen comprised peripheral blood, sampled 28 days after the second AZD1222 dose. The TCR sequence derives from an adult who received the AZD1222 COVID-19 vaccine. The CDR3 reads CASSIFGSGYNEQFF. The CDR3 nucleotides are TGTGCCAGTAGTATATTTGGTAGCGGGTACAATGAGCAGTTCTTC.